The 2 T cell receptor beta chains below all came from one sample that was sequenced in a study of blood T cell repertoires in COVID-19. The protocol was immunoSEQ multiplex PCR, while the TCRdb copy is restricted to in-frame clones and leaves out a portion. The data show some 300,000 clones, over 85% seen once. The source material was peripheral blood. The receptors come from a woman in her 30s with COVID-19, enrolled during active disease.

The CDR3 DNA follows: TGCGCCAGCAGCCGGGGACAGGCGAACACTGAAGCTTTCTTT. Amino acids: CASSRGQANTEAFF. This chain links TRBV5-1 with TRBJ1-1; 8 positions agree with TRBD1. Germline V lookup: CDR1 SGHRS, CDR2 YFSETQ. CDR3 length: 14 residues. Trimming cost V 4 bases and J 1 base; bases outside gene matches: 3.

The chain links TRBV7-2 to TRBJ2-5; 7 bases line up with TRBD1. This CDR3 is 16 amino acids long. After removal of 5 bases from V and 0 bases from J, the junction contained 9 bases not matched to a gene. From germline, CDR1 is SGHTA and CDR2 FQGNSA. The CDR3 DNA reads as TGTGCCAGCAGCCTCGGACAGGTTGGGGACCAAGAGACCCAGTACTTC. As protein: CASSLGQVGDQETQYF.